This paragraph covers one T cell receptor (beta chain) sequence. The sample is drawn from a study of cytomegalovirus exposure and HLA in healthy donors. Researchers ran the PCR with 60 Vbeta and 13 Jbeta primers. In the authors' methods: In a later analysis, approximately 80 million unique TCR beta chains included roughly 11 million shared by two or more donors. The assay was immunoSEQ multiplex PCR, and TCRdb's table has in-frame clones only and misses some. V and J calls and clone size are those listed in that table; D and trimming were worked out from the DNA. The table shows around 150,000 clones, with approximately 75% occurring only once. The CDR3 consists of 13 residues. Germline assignment: CDR1 MNHEY and CDR2 SMNVEV (reference sequence). Trimming took 5 bases from V and 11 from J; bases not matched to a gene: 11.

The chain combines TRBV27 with TRBJ2-7, with 8 positions matching TRBD1. Material: PBMCs. The receptor comes from a man aged 45 to 65 in good health and CMV-seropositive. The CDR3 reads CASSMGTGARKYF. CDR3 nucleotides: TGTGCCAGCAGTATGGGGACAGGAGCCAGGAAGTACTTC.